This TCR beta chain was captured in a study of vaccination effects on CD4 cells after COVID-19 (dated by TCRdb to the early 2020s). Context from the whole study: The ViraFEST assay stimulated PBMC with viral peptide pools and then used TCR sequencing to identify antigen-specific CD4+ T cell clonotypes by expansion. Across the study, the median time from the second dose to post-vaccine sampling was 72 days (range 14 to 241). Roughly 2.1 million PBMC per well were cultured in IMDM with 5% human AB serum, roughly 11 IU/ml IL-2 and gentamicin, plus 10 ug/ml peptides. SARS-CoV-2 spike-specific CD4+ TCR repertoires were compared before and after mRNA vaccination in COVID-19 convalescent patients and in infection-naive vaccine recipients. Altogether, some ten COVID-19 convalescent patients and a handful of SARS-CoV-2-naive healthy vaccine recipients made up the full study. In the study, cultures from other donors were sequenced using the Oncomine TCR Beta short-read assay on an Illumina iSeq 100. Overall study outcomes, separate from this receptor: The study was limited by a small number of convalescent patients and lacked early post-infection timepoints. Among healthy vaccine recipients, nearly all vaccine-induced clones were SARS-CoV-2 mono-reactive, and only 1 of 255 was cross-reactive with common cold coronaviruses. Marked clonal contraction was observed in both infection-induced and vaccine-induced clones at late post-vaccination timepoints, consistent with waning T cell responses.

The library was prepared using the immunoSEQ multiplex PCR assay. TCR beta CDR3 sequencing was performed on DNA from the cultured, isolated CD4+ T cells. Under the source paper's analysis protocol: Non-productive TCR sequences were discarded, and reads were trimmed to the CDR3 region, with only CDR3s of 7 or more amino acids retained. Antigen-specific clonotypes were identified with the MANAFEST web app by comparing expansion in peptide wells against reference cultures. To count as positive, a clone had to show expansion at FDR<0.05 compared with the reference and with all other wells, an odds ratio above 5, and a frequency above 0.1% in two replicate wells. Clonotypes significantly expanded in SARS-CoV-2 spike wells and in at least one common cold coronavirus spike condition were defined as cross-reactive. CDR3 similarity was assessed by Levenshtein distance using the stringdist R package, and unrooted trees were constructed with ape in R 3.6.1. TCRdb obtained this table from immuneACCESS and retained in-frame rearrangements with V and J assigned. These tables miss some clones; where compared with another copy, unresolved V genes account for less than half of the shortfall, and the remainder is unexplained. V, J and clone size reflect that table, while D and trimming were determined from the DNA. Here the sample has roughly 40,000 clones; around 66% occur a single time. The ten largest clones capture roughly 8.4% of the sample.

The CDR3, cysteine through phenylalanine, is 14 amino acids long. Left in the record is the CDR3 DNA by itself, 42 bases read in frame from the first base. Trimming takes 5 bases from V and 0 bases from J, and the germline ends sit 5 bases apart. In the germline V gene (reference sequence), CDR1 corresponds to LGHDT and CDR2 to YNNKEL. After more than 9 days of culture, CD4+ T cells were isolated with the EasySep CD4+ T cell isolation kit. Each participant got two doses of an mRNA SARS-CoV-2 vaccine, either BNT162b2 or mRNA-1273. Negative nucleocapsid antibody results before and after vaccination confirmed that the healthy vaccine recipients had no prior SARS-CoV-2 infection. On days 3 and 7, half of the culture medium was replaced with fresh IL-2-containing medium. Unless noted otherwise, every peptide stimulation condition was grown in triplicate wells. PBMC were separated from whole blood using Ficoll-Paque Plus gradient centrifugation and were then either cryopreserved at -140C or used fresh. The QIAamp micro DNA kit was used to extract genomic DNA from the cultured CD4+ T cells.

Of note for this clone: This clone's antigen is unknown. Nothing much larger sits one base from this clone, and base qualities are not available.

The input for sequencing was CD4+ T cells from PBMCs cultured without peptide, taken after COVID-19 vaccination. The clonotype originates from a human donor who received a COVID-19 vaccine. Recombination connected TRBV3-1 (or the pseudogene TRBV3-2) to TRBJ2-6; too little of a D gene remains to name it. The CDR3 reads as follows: CASSSHSGANVLTF. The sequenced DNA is TGTGCCAGCAGCTCACACTCTGGGGCCAACGTCCTGACTTTC.